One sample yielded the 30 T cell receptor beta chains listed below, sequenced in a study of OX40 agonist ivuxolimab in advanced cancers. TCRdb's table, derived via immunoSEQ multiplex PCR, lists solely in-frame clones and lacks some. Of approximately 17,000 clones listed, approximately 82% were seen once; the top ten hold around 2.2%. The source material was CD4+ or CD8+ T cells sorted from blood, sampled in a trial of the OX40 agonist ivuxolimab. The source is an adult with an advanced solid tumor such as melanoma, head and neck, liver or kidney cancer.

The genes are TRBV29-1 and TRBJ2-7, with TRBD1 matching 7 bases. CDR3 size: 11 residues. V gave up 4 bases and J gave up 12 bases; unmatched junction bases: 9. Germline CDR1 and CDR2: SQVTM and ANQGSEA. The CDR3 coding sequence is TGCAGCGTTGGTGAAGGGGGCGCTGGGTACTTC. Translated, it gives CSVGEGGAGYF.

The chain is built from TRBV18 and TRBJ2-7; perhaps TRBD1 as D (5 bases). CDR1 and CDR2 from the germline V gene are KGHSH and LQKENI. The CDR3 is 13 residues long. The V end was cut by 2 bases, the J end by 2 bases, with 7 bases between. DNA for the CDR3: TGTGCCAGCTCACCAGTAGGGGCCTACGAGCAGTACTTC. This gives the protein CASSPVGAYEQYF. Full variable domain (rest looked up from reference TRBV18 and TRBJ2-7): NAGVMQNPRHLVRRRGQEARLRCSPMKGHSHVYWYRQLPEEGLKFMVYLQKENIIDESGMPKERFSAEFPKEGPSILRIQQVVRGDSAAYFCASSPVGAYEQYFGPGTRLTVT.

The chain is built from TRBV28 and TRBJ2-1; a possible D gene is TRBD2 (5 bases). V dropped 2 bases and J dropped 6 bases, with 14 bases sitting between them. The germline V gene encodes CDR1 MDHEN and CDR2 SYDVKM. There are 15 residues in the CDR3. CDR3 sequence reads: CASSLIQAAGNEQFF. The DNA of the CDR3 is TGTGCCAGCAGTTTAATCCAAGCGGCAGGCAATGAGCAGTTCTTC.

The CDR3 is CASSLTGLVAGNEQFF. The CDR3 DNA reads as TGTGCCAGCAGCCTGACCGGACTAGTGGCGGGCAATGAGCAGTTCTTC. This chain joins TRBV5-8 and TRBJ2-1; TRBD2 matches 7 bases. The ends lost 4 bases at V and 6 bases at J; junction bases unmatched: 13. CDR1 and CDR2 from the germline V gene are SGHTS and YDEGEE. The CDR3 is made up of 16 amino acids. The whole variable domain, filled in from reference TRBV5-8 and TRBJ2-1, reads EAGVTQSPTHLIKTRGQQATLRCSPISGHTSVYWYQQALGLGLQFLLWYDEGEERNRGNFPPRFSGRQFPNYSSELNVNALELEDSALYLCASSLTGLVAGNEQFFGPGTRLTVL.

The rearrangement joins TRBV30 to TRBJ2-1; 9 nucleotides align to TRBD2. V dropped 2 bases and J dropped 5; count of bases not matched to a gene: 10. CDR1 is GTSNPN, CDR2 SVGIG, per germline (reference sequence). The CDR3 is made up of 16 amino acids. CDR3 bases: TGTGCCTGGAGTCTGCTGGGCGGGAGGGTGAACAATGAGCAGTTCTTC. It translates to CAWSLLGGRVNNEQFF. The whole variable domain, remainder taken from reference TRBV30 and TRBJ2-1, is SQTIHQWPATLVQPVGSPLSLECTVEGTSNPNLYWYRQAAGRGLQLLFYSVGIGQISSEVPQNLSASRPQDRQFILSSKKLLLSDSGFYLCAWSLLGGRVNNEQFFGPGTRLTVL.

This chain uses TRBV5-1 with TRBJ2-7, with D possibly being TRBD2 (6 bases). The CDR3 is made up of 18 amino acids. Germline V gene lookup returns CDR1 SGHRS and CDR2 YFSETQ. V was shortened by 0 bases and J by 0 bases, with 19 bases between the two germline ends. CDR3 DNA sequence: TGCGCCAGCAGCTTGGGCGCCCCTAGCGAGCAATCCTCCTACGAGCAGTACTTC. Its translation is CASSLGAPSEQSSYEQYF.

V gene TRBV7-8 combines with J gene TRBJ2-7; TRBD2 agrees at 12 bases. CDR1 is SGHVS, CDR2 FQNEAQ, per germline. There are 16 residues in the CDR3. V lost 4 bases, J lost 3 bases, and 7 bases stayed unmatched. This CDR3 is CASSSSRTSGIYEQYF. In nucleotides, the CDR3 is TGTGCCAGCAGCTCAAGCAGGACTAGCGGGATCTACGAGCAGTACTTC. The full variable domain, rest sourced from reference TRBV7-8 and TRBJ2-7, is GAGVSQSPRYKVAKRGQDVALRCDPISGHVSLFWYQQALGQGPEFLTYFQNEAQLDKSGLPSDRFFAERPEGSVSTLKIQRTQQEDSAVYLCASSSSRTSGIYEQYFGPGTRLTVT.

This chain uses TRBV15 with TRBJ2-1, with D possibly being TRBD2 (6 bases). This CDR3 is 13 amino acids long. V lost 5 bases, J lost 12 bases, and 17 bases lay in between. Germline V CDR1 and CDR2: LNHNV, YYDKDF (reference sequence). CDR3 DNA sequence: TGTGCCACCAGCGCGGACTGGGGAGCGGGGCAGTTCTTC. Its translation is CATSADWGAGQFF.

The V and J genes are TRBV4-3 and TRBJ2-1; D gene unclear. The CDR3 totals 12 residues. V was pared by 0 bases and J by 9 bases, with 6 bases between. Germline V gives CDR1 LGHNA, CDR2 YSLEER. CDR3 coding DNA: TGCGCCAGCAGCCAAGATTGGGGTGAGCAGTTCTTC. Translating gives CASSQDWGEQFF.

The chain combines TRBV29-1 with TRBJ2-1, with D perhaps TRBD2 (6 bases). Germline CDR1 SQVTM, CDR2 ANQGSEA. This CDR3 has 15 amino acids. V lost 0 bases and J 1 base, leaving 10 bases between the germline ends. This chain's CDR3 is CSVEDWRGSYNEQFF. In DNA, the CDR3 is TGCAGCGTTGAAGATTGGAGGGGTTCCTACAATGAGCAGTTCTTC.

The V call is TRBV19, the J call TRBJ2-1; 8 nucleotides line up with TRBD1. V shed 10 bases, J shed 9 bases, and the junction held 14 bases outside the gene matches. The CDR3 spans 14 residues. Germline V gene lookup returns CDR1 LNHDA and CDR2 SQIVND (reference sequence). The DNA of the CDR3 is TGTGCCACTTCCGGGACAGGTAGTATCAGTGAGCAGTTCTTC. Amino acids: CATSGTGSISEQFF.

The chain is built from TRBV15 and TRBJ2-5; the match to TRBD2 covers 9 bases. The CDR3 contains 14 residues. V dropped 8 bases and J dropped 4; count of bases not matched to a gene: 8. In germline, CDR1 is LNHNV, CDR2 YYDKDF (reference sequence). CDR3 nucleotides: TGTGCCACCTCCGGTAGCGGGAGATTAGAGACCCAGTACTTC. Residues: CATSGSGRLETQYF.

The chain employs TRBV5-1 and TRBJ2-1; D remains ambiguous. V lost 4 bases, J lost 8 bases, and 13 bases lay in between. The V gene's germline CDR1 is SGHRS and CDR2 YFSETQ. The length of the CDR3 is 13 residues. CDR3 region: CASSPPSVDEQFF. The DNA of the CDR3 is TGCGCCAGCAGCCCCCCTTCTGTTGATGAGCAGTTCTTC.

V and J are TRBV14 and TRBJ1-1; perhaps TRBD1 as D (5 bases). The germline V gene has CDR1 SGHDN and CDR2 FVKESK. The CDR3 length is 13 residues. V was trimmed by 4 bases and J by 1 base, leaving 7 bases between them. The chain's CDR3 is CASSRDRNTEAFF. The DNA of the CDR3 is TGTGCCAGCAGCCGAGACAGGAACACTGAAGCTTTCTTT.

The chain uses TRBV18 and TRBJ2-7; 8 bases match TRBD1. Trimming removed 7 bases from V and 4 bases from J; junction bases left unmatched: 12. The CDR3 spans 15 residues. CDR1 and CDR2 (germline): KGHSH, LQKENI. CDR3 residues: CASCPDGTGGYEQYF. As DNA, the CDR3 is TGTGCCAGCTGCCCGGACGGGACAGGAGGATACGAGCAGTACTTC.

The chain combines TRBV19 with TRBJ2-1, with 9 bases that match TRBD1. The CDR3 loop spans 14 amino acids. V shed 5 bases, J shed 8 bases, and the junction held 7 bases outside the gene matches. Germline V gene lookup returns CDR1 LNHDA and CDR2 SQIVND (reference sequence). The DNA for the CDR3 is TGTGCCAGTAGTCCAGGGACAGGGATCGATGAGCAGTTCTTC. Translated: CASSPGTGIDEQFF.

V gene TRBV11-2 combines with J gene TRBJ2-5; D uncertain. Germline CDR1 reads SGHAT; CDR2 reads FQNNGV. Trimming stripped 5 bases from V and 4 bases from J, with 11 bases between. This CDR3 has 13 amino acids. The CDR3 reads CASSPGPGETQYF. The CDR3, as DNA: TGTGCCAGCAGCCCAGGCCCCGGAGAGACCCAGTACTTC.

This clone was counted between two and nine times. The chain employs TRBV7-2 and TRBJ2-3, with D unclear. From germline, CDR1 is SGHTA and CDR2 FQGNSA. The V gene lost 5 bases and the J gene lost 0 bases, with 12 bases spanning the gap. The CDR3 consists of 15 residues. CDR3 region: CASSLPASSTDTQYF. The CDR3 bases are TGTGCCAGCAGCCTCCCGGCGAGCAGCACAGATACGCAGTATTTT.

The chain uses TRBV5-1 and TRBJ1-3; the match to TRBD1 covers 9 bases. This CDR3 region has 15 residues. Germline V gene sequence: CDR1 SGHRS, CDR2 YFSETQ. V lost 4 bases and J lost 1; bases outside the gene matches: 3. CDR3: CASSPTGGSGNTIYF. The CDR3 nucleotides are TGCGCCAGCAGCCCGACAGGGGGATCTGGAAACACCATATATTTT.

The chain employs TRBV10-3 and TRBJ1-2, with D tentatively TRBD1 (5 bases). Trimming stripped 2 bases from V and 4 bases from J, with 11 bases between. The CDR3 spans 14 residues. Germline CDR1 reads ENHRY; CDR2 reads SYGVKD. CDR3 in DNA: TGTGCCATCAGTGAGCGGGGGGGGAGCTATGGCTACACCTTC. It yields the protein CAISERGGSYGYTF.

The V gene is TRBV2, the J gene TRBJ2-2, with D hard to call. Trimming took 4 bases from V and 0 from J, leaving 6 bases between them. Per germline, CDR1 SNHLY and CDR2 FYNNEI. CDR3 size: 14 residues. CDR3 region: CASSASTNTGELFF. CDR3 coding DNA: TGTGCCAGCAGTGCCAGTACGAACACCGGGGAGCTGTTTTTT. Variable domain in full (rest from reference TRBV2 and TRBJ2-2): EPEVTQTPSHQVTQMGQEVILRCVPISNHLYFYWYRQILGQKVEFLVSFYNNEISEKSEIFDDQFSVERPDGSNFTLKIRSTKLEDSAMYFCASSASTNTGELFFGEGSRLTVL.

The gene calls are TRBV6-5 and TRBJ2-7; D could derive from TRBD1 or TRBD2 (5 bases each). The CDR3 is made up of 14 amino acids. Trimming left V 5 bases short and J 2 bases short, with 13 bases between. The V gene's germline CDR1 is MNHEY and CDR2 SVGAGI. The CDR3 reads CASSKGTTPYEQYF. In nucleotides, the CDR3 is TGTGCCAGCAGTAAGGGGACGACTCCCTACGAGCAGTACTTC.

CDR3 loop: CASSYSSEQFF. The CDR3, as DNA: TGTGCCAGCAGTTACTCGTCTGAGCAGTTCTTC. V gene TRBV6-6 combines with J gene TRBJ2-1; the D is unclear. Germline-derived CDR1 and CDR2 are MNHNY and SVGAGI (reference sequence). This CDR3 contains 11 residues. Trimming stripped 0 bases from V and 9 bases from J, with 3 bases between.

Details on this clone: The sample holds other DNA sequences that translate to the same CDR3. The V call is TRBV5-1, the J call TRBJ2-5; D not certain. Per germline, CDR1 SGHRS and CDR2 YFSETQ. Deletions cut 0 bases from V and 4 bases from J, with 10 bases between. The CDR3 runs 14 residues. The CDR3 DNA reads TGCGCCAGCAGCTTGGGGACGACGCGAGAGACCCAGTACTTC. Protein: CASSLGTTRETQYF.

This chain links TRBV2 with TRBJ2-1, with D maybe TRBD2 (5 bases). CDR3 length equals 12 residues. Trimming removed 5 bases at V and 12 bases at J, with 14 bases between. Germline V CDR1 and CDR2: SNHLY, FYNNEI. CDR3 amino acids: CASSPRAVGQFF. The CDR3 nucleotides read TGTGCCAGCAGTCCGCGGGCGGTGGGGCAGTTCTTC.

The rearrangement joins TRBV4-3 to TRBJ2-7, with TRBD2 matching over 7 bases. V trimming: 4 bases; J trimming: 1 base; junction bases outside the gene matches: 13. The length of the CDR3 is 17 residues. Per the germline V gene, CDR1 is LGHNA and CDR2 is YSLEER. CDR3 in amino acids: CASSPRWGGSGSYEQYF. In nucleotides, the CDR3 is TGCGCCAGCAGCCCCCGTTGGGGCGGGAGTGGGTCCTACGAGCAGTACTTC.

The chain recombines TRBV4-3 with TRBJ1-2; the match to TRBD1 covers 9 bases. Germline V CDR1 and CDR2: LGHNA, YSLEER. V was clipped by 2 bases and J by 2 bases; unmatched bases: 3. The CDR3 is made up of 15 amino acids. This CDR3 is CASSQQDRGNYGYTF. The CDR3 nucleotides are TGCGCCAGCAGCCAACAGGACAGGGGAAACTATGGCTACACCTTC.

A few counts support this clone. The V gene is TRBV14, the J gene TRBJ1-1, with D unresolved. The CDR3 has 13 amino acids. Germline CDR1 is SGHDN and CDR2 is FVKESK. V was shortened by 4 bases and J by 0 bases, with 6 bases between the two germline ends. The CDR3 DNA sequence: TGTGCCAGCAGCCTAGCTTTGAACACTGAAGCTTTCTTT. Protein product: CASSLALNTEAFF.

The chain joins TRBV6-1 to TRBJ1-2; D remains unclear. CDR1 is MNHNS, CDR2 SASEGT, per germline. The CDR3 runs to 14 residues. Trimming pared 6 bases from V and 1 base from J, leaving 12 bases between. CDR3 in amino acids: CASSVGTINYGYTF. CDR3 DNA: TGTGCCAGCAGCGTAGGAACGATTAACTATGGCTACACCTTC.

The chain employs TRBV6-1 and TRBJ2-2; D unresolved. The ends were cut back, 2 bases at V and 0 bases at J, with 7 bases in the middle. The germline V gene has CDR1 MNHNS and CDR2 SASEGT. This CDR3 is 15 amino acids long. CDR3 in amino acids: CASSERAANTGELFF. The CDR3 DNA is TGTGCCAGCAGTGAACGGGCGGCGAACACCGGGGAGCTGTTTTTT.